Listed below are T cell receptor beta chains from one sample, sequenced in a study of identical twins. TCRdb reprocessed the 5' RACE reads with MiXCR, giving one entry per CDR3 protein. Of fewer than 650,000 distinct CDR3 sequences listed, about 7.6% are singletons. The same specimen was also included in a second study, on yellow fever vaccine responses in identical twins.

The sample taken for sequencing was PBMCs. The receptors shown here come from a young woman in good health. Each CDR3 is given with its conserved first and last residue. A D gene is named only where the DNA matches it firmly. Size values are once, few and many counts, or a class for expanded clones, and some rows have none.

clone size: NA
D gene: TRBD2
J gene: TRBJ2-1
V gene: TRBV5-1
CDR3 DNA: TGCGCCAGCAGCCCCGGGAGGGCCGGATCTATTGAGCAGTTCTTC
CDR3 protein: CASSPGRAGSIEQFF

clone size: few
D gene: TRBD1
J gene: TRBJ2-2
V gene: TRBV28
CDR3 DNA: TGTGCCAGCAGTTTACCAGGGGGAGTGGGGGACACCGGGGAGCTGTTTTTT
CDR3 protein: CASSLPGGVGDTGELFF

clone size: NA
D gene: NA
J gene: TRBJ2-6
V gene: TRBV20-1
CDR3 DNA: TGCAGTGCTAGAGAGGCGGGGGCCAACGTCCTGACTTTC
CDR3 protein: CSAREAGANVLTF

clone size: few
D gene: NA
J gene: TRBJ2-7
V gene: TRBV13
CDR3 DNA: TGTGCCAGCAGCGACCCCGGGACTGGTTCGTACGAGCAGTACTTC
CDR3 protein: CASSDPGTGSYEQYF

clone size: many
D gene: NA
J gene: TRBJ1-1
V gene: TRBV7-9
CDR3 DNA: TGTGCCAGCAGCTTAATAGGGGGGGGTTACACTGAAGCTTTCTTT
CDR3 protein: CASSLIGGGYTEAFF

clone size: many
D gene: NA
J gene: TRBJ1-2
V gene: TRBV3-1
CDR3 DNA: TGTGCCAGCAGCCAAGATTTGGGAGGCTATGGCTACACCTTC
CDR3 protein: CASSQDLGGYGYTF

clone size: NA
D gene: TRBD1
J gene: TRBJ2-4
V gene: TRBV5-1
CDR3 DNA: TGCGCCAGCAGCCACCCGCGACAGGGAGAGGATCTATCCAAAAACATTCAGTACTTC
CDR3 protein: CASSHPRQGEDLSKNIQYF

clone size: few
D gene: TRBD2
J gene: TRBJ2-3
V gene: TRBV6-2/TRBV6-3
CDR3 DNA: TGTGCCAGCAGTTCCAGCCTAGCGGGAGATCTGGCAGATACGCAGTATTTT
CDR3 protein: CASSSSLAGDLADTQYF

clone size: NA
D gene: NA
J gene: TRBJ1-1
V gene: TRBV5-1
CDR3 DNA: TGCGCCAGCAGCTTGGCCGTGGCTTCTGAAGCTTTCTTT
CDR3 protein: CASSLAVASEAFF

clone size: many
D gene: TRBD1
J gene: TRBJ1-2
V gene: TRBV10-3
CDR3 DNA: TGTGCCATCACCCTCGGGACAGGTCCTAACTACACCTTC
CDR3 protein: CAITLGTGPNYTF

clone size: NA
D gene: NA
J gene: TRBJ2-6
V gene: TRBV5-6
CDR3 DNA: TGTGCCAGCAGCTTTAGGGCCTCTGGGGCCAACGTCCTGACTTTC
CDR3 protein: CASSFRASGANVLTF

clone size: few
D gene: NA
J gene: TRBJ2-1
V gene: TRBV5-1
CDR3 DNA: TGCGCCAGCAGCTTGGAATACGGGAGTATAGATGAGCAGTTCTTC
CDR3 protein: CASSLEYGSIDEQFF

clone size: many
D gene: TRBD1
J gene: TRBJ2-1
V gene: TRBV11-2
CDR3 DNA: TGTGCCAGCAGCTTAGTGGGACAGGGGTTTTTCGGGCAGTTCTTC
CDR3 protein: CASSLVGQGFFGQFF

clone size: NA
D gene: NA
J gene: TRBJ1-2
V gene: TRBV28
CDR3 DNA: TGTGCCAGCAGCGGCGGGGACGGCTATGGCTACACCTTC
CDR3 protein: CASSGGDGYGYTF

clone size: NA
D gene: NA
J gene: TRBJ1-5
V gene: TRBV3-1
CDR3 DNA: TGTGCCAGCAGCCAAGGGTCCGGATGGCAGCCCCAGCATTTT
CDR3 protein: CASSQGSGWQPQHF

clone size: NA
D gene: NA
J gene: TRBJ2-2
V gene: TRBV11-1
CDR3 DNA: TGTGCCAGCAGCGTACTCACCAGGGGACAATCGAACACCGGGGAGCTGTTTTTT
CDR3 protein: CASSVLTRGQSNTGELFF

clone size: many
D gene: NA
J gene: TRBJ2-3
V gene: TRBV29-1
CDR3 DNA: TGCAGCGTTGAAGTTCAAGGGTTCGGCACAGATACGCAGTATTTT
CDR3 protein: CSVEVQGFGTDTQYF

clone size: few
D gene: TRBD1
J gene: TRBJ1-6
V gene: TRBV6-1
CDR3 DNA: TGTGCCAACAGAAGGGGACAGGTGAATAATTCACCCCTCCACTTT
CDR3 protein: CANRRGQVNNSPLHF

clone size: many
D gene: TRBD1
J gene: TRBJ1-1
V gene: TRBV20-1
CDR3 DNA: TGCAGTGCTAGAGTGACAGGGGCCATGAACACTGAAGCTTTCTTT
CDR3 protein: CSARVTGAMNTEAFF

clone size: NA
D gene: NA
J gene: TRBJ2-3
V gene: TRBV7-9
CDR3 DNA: TGTGCCAGCAGCTCCAGCGGGCTAGATACGCAGTATTTT
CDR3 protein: CASSSSGLDTQYF

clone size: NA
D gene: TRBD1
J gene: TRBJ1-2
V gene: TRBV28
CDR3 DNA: TGTGCCAGCAGTTTAAATCCCAACAGGGGGCGCCGGGCTAACTATGGCTACACCTTC
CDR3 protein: CASSLNPNRGRRANYGYTF

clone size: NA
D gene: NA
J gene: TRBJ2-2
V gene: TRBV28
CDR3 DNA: TGTGGCAGCACTATGGGGTTAAACACCGGGGAGCTGTTTTTT
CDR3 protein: CGSTMGLNTGELFF

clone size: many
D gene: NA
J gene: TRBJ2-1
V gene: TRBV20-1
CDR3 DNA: TGCAGTGCTCCCGACAGTACTAATGAGCAGTTCTTC
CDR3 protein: CSAPDSTNEQFF

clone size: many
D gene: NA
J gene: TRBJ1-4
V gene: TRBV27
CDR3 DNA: TGTGCCAGCAGTTACCAAACTAATGAAAAACTGTTTTTT
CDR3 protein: CASSYQTNEKLFF

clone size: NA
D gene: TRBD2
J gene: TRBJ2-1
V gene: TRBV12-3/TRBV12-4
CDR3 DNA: TGTGCCAGCAGTTTCGTAGCGGGGGGAACGAATGAGCAGTTCTTC
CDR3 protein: CASSFVAGGTNEQFF

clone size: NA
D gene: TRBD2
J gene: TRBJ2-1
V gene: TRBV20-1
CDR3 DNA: TGCTGTGCTACCCGGGGGGGGGTGGGCTCCTACAATGAGCAGTTCTTC
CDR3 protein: CCATRGGVGSYNEQFF

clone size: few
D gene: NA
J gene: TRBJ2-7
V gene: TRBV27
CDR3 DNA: TGTGCCAGCACATCGAGTGGGTACGAGCAGTACTTC
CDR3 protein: CASTSSGYEQYF

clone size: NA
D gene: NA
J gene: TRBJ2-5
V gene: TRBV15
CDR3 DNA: TGTGCCACCACTCCCCTCCTTCAAGAGACCCAGTACTTC
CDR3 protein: CATTPLLQETQYF

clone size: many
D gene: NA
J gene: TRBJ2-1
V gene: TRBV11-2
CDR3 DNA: TGTGCCAGCAGCCCAGAGGTTGGTAGCGGATACAATGAGCAGTTCTTC
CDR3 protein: CASSPEVGSGYNEQFF

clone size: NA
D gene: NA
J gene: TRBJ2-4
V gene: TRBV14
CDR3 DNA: TGTGCCAGCAGCCAAGGGCAGGCCGCAATCGGGAAAAACATTCAGTACTTC
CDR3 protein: CASSQGQAAIGKNIQYF

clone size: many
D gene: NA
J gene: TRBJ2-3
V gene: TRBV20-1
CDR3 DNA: TGCAGCACCCCCGGGGGCAGAGGTGTAACAGATACGCAGTATTTT
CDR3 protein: CSTPGGRGVTDTQYF

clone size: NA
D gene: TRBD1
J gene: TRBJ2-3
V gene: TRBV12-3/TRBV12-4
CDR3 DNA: TGTGCCAGCCTCAAACTCAGGGACAGGGGGCTCGAGGATACGCAGTATTTT
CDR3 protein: CASLKLRDRGLEDTQYF

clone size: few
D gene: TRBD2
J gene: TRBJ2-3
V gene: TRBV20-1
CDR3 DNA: TGCAGTGCTAGTATAGCGGGAGTTATAGATACGCAGTATTTT
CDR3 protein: CSASIAGVIDTQYF

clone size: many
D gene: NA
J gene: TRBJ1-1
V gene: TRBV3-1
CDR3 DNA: TGTGCCAGCAGCCTACAAGGGAAGAACACTGAAGCTTTCTTT
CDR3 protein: CASSLQGKNTEAFF

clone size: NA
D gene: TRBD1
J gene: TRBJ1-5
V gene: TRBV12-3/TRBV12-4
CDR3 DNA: TGTGCCAGCAGCCTACGAGGGGGACAGACTTATAGCAATCAGCCCCAGCATTTT
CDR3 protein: CASSLRGGQTYSNQPQHF

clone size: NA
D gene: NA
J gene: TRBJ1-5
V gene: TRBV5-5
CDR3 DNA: TGTGCCAGCAGCTTGGGCACAGGGCCCAGGCAGCCCCAGCATTTT
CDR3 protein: CASSLGTGPRQPQHF

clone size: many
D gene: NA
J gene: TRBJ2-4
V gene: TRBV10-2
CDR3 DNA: TGCGCCAGCAGTGAGGGGGGTGTAGCCAAAAACATTCAGTACTTC
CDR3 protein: CASSEGGVAKNIQYF

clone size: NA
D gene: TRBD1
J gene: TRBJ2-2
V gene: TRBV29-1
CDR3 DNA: TGCAGCGTTGCCTTGATGGGACAGAGTTACACCGGGGAGCTGTTTTTT
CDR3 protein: CSVALMGQSYTGELFF

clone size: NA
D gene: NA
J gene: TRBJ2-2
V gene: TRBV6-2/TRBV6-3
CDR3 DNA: TGTGCCAGCAGTTACTATGGTAGGACGGCGAACACCGGGGAGCTGTTTTTT
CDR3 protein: CASSYYGRTANTGELFF

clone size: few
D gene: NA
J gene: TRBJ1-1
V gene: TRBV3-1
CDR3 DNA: TGTGCCAGCAGCCAAAGGACTCTTGGGGCTTTCTTT
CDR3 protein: CASSQRTLGAFF

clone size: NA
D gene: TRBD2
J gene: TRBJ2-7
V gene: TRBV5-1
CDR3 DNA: TGCGCCAGCAGTGCGGGAGGCGGTGGCGAGCAGTACTTC
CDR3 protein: CASSAGGGGEQYF